This T cell receptor beta chain came from a study of blood T cell repertoires in COVID-19 (dated by TCRdb to the early 2020s). Broadly, across the study: The collaborator samples originated in the United States, Italy and Spain and spanned the acute and convalescent phases of COVID-19. The prospective study material was composed of cDNA or gDNA derived from T cells, B-cell-depleted T cells, or PBMCs. Subjects who had been exposed to COVID-19, were actively infected with it, or had recovered from it provided the deeply sampled blood TCRbeta repertoires that made up the dataset. A freely available public database, intended as a resource for researchers studying the immune response to SARS-CoV-2, is where the repertoires were released. Samples came from the ongoing ImmuneRACE study (first 160 participants) plus 1,254 subjects from 6 global collaborators. The sample metadata nearly always contained a de-identified subject ID, COVID-19 status, age in years and sex. Where available, HLA class I and class II types were taken from metadata supplied by the sample provider and were not determined by assay-based typing.

Collaborating institutions collected whole blood in K2EDTA tubes following their own protocols. For TCRbeta analysis, collaborators shipped samples as frozen whole blood, isolated PBMCs, or DNA extracted from either of those sample types. V loses 5 bases, J loses 3 bases, and the germline ends lie 10 bases apart. From a lookup of the germline V gene (reference sequence), CDR1 and CDR2 are LGHDT and YNNKEL. The CDR3 has 13 amino acids, counting the end cysteine and phenylalanine. CDR3 DNA only is kept here, 39 bases in frame from base 1. The immunoSEQ Assay, a bias-controlled multiplex PCR, was used to amplify TCRbeta CDR3 regions from genomic DNA. On the study's bioinformatics: The number of nucleated cells in each sample was estimated from the amplification of reference gene primers within the assay. To quantify the absolute abundance of each unique TCRbeta CDR3 rearrangement, sequence reads were collapsed and filtered. Productive Simpson clonality was computed per sample as the square root of Simpson's diversity index over productive rearrangements. What TCRdb holds here is the immuneACCESS table cut down to in-frame rearrangements. Part of the clones is not present; checked against another copy, under half of the missing clones reflect an unresolved V gene, and the others are unexplained. The DNA was the basis for D and trimming; V, J and clone size are from that table. The sample includes roughly 130,000 clones, with roughly 85% observed a single time. The top ten constitute about 4.5% of the sample.

What the research found in general, with its limitations: How much clinical and demographic metadata was included differed by source and by participant, and the metadata was provided uncurated.

This clone was observed a handful of times. This receptor's antigen is unknown. No qualities accompany the bases; no much larger clone lies one base away. The V and J segments used are TRBV3-1 (or the pseudogene TRBV3-2) and TRBJ1-1; the D gene is not confidently resolved. The TCR sequence derives from a man aged 40-49 years with acute or convalescent COVID-19. Sequenced material: peripheral blood. The CDR3 sequence is CASSTTQDTEAFF. The DNA sequence is TGTGCCAGCAGCACTACCCAAGACACTGAAGCTTTCTTT.